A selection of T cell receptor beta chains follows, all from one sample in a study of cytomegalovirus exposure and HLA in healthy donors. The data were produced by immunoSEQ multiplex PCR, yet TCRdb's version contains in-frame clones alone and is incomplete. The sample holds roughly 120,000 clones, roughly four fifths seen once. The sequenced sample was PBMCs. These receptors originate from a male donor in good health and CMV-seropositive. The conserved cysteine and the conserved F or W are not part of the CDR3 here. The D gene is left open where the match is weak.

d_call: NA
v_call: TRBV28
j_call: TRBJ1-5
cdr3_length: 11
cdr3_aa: ASSLWGGQPQH

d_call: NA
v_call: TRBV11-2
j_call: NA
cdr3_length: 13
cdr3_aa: ASSLNPESSYEQY

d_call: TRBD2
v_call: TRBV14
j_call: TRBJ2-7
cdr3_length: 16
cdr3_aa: ASSRRPGGRDIIYEQY

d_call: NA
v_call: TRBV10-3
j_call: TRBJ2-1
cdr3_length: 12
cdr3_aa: AISVPDIFNEQF

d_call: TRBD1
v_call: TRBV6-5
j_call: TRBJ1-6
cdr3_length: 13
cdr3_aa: ASSYSRTGPSPLH

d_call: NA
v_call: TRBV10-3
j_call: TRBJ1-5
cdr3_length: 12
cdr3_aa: AISETFHTQPQH

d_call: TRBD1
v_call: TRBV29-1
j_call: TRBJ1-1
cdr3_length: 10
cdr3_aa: SVGAGGTEAF

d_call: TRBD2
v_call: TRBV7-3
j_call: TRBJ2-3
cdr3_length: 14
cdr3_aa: ASSIGLERGTDTQY

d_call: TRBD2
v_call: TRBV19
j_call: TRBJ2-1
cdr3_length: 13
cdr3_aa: ASSIVAGGFDEQF

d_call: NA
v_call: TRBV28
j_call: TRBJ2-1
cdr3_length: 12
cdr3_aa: ASTHSSSYNEQF

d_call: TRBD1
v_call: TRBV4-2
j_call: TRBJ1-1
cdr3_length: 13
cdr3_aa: ASSQVSRGSTEAF

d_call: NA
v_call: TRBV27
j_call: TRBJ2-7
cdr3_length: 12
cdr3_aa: ASSWGRNSYEQY

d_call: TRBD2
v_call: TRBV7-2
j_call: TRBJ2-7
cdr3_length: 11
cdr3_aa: ASSSLTSPGQY

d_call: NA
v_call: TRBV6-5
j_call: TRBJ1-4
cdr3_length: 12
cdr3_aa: ASSGAGAGEKLF

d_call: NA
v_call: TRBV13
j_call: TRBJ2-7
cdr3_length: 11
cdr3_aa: ASSLRGPHEQY

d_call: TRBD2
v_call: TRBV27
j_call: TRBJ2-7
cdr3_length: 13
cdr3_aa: ASSLSASGSNEQY

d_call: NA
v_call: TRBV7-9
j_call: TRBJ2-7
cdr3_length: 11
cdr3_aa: ASSTDLSYEQY

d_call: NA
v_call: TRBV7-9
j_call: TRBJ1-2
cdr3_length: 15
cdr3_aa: ASSRSSWGPGDYGYT

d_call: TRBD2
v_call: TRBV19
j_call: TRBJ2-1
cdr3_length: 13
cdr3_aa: ASRSGTSSYNEQF

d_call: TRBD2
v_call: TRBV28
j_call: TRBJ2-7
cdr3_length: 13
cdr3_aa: ASSSASGNSYEQY

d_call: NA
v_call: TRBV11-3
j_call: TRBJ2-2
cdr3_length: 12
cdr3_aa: ASKNEPGSGELF

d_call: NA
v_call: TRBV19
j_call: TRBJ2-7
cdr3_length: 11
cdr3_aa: ASSMSFSGEQY

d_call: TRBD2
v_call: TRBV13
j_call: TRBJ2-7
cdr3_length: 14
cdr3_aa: ASSLGGGGNSYEQY

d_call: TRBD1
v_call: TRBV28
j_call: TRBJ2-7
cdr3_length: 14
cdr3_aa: ASSLSTGTGAYEQY

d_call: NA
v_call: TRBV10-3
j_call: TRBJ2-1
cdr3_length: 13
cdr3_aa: AISERDTGWNEQF

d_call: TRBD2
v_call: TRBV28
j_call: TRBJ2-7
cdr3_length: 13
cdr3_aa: ASSWGSGSSYEQY

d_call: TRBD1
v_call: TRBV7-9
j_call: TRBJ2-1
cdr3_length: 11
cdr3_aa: ASSLTGGSEQF

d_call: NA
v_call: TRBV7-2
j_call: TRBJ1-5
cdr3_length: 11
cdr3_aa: ASSLDGGQPQH

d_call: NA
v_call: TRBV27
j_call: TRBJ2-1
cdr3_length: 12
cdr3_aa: ASCSGLSYNEQF

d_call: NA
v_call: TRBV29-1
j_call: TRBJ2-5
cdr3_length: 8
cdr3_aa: SVASPEQY

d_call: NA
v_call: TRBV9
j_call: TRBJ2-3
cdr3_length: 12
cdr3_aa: ASSAGVPTDTQY

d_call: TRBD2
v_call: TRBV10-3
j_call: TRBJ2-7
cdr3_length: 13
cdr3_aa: AISTKSGSAYEQY

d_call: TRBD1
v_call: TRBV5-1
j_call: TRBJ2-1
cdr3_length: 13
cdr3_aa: ASSPGTAPYNEQF

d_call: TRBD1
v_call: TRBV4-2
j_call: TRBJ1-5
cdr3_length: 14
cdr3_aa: ASSQDDGTGAKPQH

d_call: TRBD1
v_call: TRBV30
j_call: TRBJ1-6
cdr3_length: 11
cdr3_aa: AWSGQNNSPLH

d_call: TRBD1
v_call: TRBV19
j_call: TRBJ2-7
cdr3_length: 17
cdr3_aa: ASSTLPGQQKGVGYEQY

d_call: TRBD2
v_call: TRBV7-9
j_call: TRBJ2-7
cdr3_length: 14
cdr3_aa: ASSPVGAGGFYEQY

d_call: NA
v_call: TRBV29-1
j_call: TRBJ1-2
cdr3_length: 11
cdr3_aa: SVDRGAPAGYT

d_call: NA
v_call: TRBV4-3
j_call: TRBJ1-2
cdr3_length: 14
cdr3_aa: ASSQDFAQGRTGYT

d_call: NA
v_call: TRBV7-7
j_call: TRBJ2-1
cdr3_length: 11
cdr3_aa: ASSPDRGNEQF

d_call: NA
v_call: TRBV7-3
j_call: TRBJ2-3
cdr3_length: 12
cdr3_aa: ASSLMQVTDTQY

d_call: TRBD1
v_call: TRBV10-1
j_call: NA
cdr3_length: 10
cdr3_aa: ASRQGAYEQY

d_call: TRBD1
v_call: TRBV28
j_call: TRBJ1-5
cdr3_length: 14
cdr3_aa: ASSFETGAGMQPQH

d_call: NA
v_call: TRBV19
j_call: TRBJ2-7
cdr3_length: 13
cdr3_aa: ASSINRASSYEQY

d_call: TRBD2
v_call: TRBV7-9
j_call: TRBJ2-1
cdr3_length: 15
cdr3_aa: ASSLPATSGSDNEQF

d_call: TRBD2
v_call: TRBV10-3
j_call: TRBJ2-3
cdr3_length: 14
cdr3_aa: AISASGSTSTDTQY